Listed here are 22 T cell receptor beta chains from one sample, sequenced in a study of shared clonotypes between healthy human individuals. Measured with immunoSEQ multiplex PCR; TCRdb has only the in-frame clones, and not every one. Among over a million clones listed, 95% to 99% were seen once. The sequenced material came from naive CD4+ T cells sorted from blood. The sample's subset: CD45RA+ positively selected. The source of these receptors is a young man in good health.

V and J are TRBV9 and TRBJ2-1; 9 nucleotides align to TRBD2. Per the germline V gene, CDR1 is SGDLS and CDR2 is YYNGEE. J was trimmed by 0 bases and V by 4 bases; bases with no gene match: 14. There are 19 residues in the CDR3. As DNA, the CDR3 is TGTGCCAGCAGCCAAAACATAGCGGGGGCCGGTAGCTCCTACAATGAGCAGTTCTTC. It yields the protein CASSQNIAGAGSSYNEQFF.

This chain connects TRBV7-2 to TRBJ2-1; 10 nucleotides agree with TRBD2. CDR3 length: 14 amino acids. J gave up 8 bases and V 6 bases, and 7 bases lay outside the gene matches. The germline CDR1 and CDR2 sequences are SGHTA and FQGNSA. The CDR3, as DNA: TGTGCCAGCAGAAGGACTAGCGGACTCTATGAGCAGTTCTTC. Translating it yields CASRRTSGLYEQFF.

The chain couples TRBV11-2 to TRBJ2-1; tentatively, D is TRBD2 (7 bases). The V end was cut by 5 bases, the J end by 9 bases, with 17 bases between. The CDR3 totals 14 residues. Germline CDR1 is SGHAT and CDR2 is FQNNGV. CDR3 nucleotides: TGTGCCAGCAGCGCGGGGGCTAGTTGGGGTGAGCAGTTCTTC. Amino acid sequence: CASSAGASWGEQFF.

The chain links TRBV5-1 to TRBJ2-7; TRBD2 aligns across 10 bases. With 2 bases clipped from V and 4 bases from J, the junction kept 6 bases outside the gene matches. Germline values: CDR1 SGHRS, CDR2 YFSETQ. The CDR3 covers 15 residues. The DNA of the CDR3 is TGCGCCAGCAGCTTATCTAGCGGGAGTGGGTACGAGCAGTACTTC. The encoded protein is CASSLSSGSGYEQYF.

The chain joins TRBV28 to TRBJ1-1, with 9 bases that match TRBD1. CDR1 and CDR2 from the germline V gene are MDHEN and SYDVKM. The junction had 5 bases not matched to a gene; V was cut back by 6 bases and J by 3 bases. This CDR3 comprises 14 residues. For the CDR3, the DNA is TGTGCCAGCAGCCCTGGGACAGGGTACACTGAAGCTTTCTTT. Its protein is CASSPGTGYTEAFF.

This clone showed up just once. J is TRBJ1-2 and V is TRBV7-9, with a possible D match to TRBD1 (5 bases). The V gene's germline CDR1 is SEHNR and CDR2 FQNEAQ (reference sequence). V gave up 8 bases and J gave up 6 bases, with 13 bases separating them. The CDR3 runs to 12 residues. The CDR3 DNA is TGTGCCAGCTCCGGGACTAAAGATGGCTACACCTTC. Amino acids: CASSGTKDGYTF.

The chain uses TRBV6-1 and TRBJ1-2, with 7 nucleotides matching TRBD1. The junction had 10 bases not matched to a gene; V was cut back by 5 bases and J by 4 bases. In germline, CDR1 is MNHNS, CDR2 SASEGT. The CDR3 runs 15 residues. CDR3 DNA sequence: TGTGCCAGCAGTATAAGTCGACAGGGATTCTATGGCTACACCTTC. Protein sequence: CASSISRQGFYGYTF.

V is TRBV11-2 and J is TRBJ1-3; 7 nucleotides line up with TRBD1. The CDR3 length is 14 residues. The trim removed 5 bases at V and 5 bases at J, leaving 6 bases unmatched. Germline V gene lookup returns CDR1 SGHAT and CDR2 FQNNGV. DNA for the CDR3: TGTGCCAGCAGCCAGGGGGGAAGAAGAAACACCATATATTTT. Translation gives CASSQGGRRNTIYF.

The chain couples TRBV19 to TRBJ2-5; D ambiguous. The germline CDR1 and CDR2 sequences are LNHDA and SQIVND (reference sequence). The CDR3 sequence is 15 residues long. V lost 3 bases, J lost 4 bases, and 15 bases lay in between. CDR3 sequence (DNA): TGTGCCAGTAGTATGTCCCGGACGGTAGGAGAGACCCAGTACTTC. It translates to CASSMSRTVGETQYF.

The rearrangement links TRBV21-1 to TRBJ2-2; the table's D call of TRBD2 was not tested on the DNA. TRBV21-1 is described as a pseudogene. CDR3 length: 15 amino acids. Written as DNA, the CDR3 is TGTGCCAGCAGCAACCCGGGACTAACAGGGAGGGAGCTGTTTTTT. Residues: CASSNPGLTGRELFF.

This chain joins TRBV30 and TRBJ2-7; D might be TRBD1 (6 bases). The germline CDR1 and CDR2 sequences are GTSNPN and SVGIG (reference sequence). The CDR3 covers 15 residues. Trimming left V 4 bases short and J 6 bases short, with 22 bases between. The CDR3 protein is CAWTKPQGTRVEQYF. CDR3 coding DNA: TGTGCCTGGACAAAACCACAGGGAACCCGGGTCGAGCAGTACTTC.

The chain is built from TRBV4-3 and TRBJ2-3, with 7 bases lining up with TRBD2. With 1 base clipped from V and 8 bases from J, the junction kept 15 bases outside the gene matches. Per germline, CDR1 LGHNA and CDR2 YSLEER. This CDR3 comprises 17 residues. Written as DNA, the CDR3 is TGCGCCAGCAGCCAAGGCACGAGGGCCTCATGGGGGGGTACGCAGTATTTT. Protein: CASSQGTRASWGGTQYF.

The chain carries TRBV2 and TRBJ2-1; a possible D gene is TRBD1 (6 bases). V lost 4 bases, J lost 10 bases, and 20 bases lay in between. Germline V gene data show CDR1 as SNHLY and CDR2 as FYNNEI. The CDR3 is made up of 15 amino acids. CDR3 in amino acids: CASSVNRVEVREQFF. The CDR3 nucleotides read TGTGCCAGCAGTGTTAACAGGGTGGAGGTTAGAGAGCAGTTCTTC.

The chain has TRBV6-4 and TRBJ2-2; 9 positions agree with TRBD1. This CDR3 is 15 amino acids long. Germline CDR1 MRHNA, CDR2 SNTAGT. V trimming: 4 bases; J trimming: 6 bases; junction bases outside the gene matches: 6. CDR3 bases: TGTGCCAGCAGTGTCACCGGGACAGGGCCCGGGGAGCTGTTTTTT. Its protein product is CASSVTGTGPGELFF.

The chain joins TRBV7-9 to TRBJ2-5, with D possibly TRBD2 on 5 matching bases. The CDR3 consists of 16 residues. Germline V gene lookup returns CDR1 SEHNR and CDR2 FQNEAQ (reference sequence). V lost 2 bases and J 2 bases, leaving 15 bases between the germline ends. The CDR3 spells CASSLWRSGPQETQYF. The CDR3 DNA is TGTGCCAGCAGCTTATGGAGAAGCGGACCACAAGAGACCCAGTACTTC. Complete variable domain (other parts from reference TRBV7-9 and TRBJ2-5): DTGVSQNPRHKITKRGQNVTFRCDPISEHNRLYWYRQTLGQGPEFLTYFQNEAQLEKSRLLSDRFSAERPKGSFSTLEIQRTEQGDSAMYLCASSLWRSGPQETQYFGPGTRLLVL.

J is TRBJ2-7 and V is TRBV28; D may be TRBD1 or TRBD2 (6 bases each). Germline lookup yields CDR1 MDHEN and CDR2 SYDVKM. The CDR3 extends over 15 amino acids. V was pared by 8 bases and J by 5 bases, with 22 bases between. This CDR3 reads CASSSLRQGRHEQYF. In nucleotides, the CDR3 is TGTGCCAGCTCTTCTCTCCGGCAGGGGAGGCACGAGCAGTACTTC.

This sequence joins TRBV6-5 and TRBJ2-3; D gene uncertain. Deletions cut 5 bases from V and 1 base from J, with 10 bases between. The germline V gene encodes CDR1 MNHEY and CDR2 SVGAGI. The CDR3 is made up of 14 amino acids. The CDR3 protein is CASSGRTRTDTQYF. The DNA of the CDR3 is TGTGCCAGCAGTGGCAGGACCCGCACAGATACGCAGTATTTT.

This chain links TRBV18 with TRBJ2-5; D gene uncertain. The germline CDR1 and CDR2 sequences are KGHSH and LQKENI. The CDR3 consists of 14 residues. Trimming took off 5 bases at V and 6 bases at J, with 16 bases between the two ends. CDR3 coding DNA: TGTGCCAGCTCAGAAGATCGACAAGCGCAGACCCAGTACTTC. Translating gives CASSEDRQAQTQYF.

This rearrangement joins TRBV10-3 to TRBJ1-1; tentatively, D is TRBD1 (5 bases). In germline, CDR1 is ENHRY, CDR2 SYGVKD. The ends were cut back, 4 bases at V and 4 bases at J, with 16 bases in the middle. The CDR3 covers 15 residues. CDR3 residues: CAISVKGIEGTEAFF. The CDR3 DNA is TGTGCCATCAGTGTCAAGGGGATTGAGGGCACTGAAGCTTTCTTT.

V and J are TRBV28 and TRBJ1-5; D is ambiguous. The CDR3 is 11 residues long. The V gene lost 6 bases and the J gene lost 15 bases, with 15 bases spanning the gap. Looked up from germline, CDR1 is MDHEN and CDR2 is SYDVKM. CDR3 DNA: TGTGCCAGCAGCCCGGGTCGCGAGGGGCATTTT. This gives the protein CASSPGREGHF.

This sequence joins TRBV5-5 and TRBJ2-7, with 9 bases aligning to TRBD1. Looked up from germline, CDR1 is SGHKS and CDR2 is YYEKEE (reference sequence). This CDR3 has 15 residues. J was trimmed by 3 bases and V by 4 bases; bases with no gene match: 8. The CDR3 sequence is CASSTTGTGHYEQYF. The CDR3 nucleotides read TGTGCCAGCAGCACGACCGGGACAGGGCACTACGAGCAGTACTTC.

The rearrangement links TRBV10-2 to TRBJ2-1, with TRBD2 matching 10 bases. This CDR3 is built from 17 residues. V lost 3 bases, J lost 3 bases, and 8 bases stayed unmatched. Germline V gene data show CDR1 as WSHSY and CDR2 as SAAADI. Here the CDR3 reads CASSDPGLAKSYNEQFF. The CDR3 DNA reads TGCGCCAGCAGTGACCCGGGACTAGCGAAAAGCTACAATGAGCAGTTCTTC.